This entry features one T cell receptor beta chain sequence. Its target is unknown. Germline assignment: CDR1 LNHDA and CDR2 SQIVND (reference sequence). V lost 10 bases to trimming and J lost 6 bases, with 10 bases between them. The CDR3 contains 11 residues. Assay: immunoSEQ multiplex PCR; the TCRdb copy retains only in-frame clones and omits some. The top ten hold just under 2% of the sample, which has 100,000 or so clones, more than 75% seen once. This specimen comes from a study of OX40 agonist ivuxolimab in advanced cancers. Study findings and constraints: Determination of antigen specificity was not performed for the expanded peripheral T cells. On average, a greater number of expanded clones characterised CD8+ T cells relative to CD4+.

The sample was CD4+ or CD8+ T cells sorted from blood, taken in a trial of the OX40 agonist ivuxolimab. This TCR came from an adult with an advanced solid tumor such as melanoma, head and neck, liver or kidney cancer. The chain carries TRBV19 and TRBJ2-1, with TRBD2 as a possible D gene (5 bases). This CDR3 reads CATREFNEQFF. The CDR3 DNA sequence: TGTGCCACCCGGGAATTCAATGAGCAGTTCTTC.